A selection of T cell receptor beta chains follows, all from one sample in a study of cytomegalovirus exposure and HLA in healthy donors. Profiling relied on immunoSEQ multiplex PCR, and the TCRdb table lists in-frame clones only, not all of them. The table lists about 160,000 clones, around 75% of them singletons, with roughly 1.7% in the top ten. Material for sequencing was PBMCs. These TCRs come from a young woman in good health and CMV-seronegative. CDR3s include the opening cysteine and the closing phenylalanine or tryptophan. Clone size is given for some rows only: seen once, a few or many times, or a class if the clone is expanded.

v_gene: TRBV19
j_gene: TRBJ2-2
abundance: .
CDR3aa: CASSVRTVGELFF

v_gene: TRBV7-2
j_gene: TRBJ2-5
abundance: .
CDR3aa: CASSLGGGILQETQYF

v_gene: TRBV14
j_gene: TRBJ2-1
abundance: .
CDR3aa: CASSQDSAISSYNEQFF

v_gene: TRBV30
j_gene: TRBJ1-1
abundance: .
CDR3aa: CAWSSQGITEAFF

v_gene: TRBV7-8
j_gene: TRBJ2-1
abundance: .
CDR3aa: CASSRTGSPYNEQFF

v_gene: TRBV7-9
j_gene: TRBJ1-6
abundance: .
CDR3aa: CASSLAGGRSPLHF

v_gene: TRBV2
j_gene: TRBJ2-5
abundance: .
CDR3aa: CASKREGPGYQETQYF

v_gene: TRBV4-1
j_gene: TRBJ1-3
abundance: .
CDR3aa: CASSQRGAVAGNTIYF

v_gene: TRBV7-9
j_gene: TRBJ2-3
abundance: .
CDR3aa: CSSSPRRTGATDTQYF

v_gene: TRBV7-3
j_gene: TRBJ1-4
abundance: .
CDR3aa: CASSLLGRSSTNEKLFF

v_gene: TRBV2
j_gene: TRBJ1-1
abundance: few
CDR3aa: CASSGQPNTEAFF

v_gene: TRBV21-1
j_gene: TRBJ1-2
abundance: .
CDR3aa: CASSPRRDRYYGYTF

v_gene: TRBV2
j_gene: TRBJ2-7
abundance: .
CDR3aa: CATGQGESVQYF

v_gene: TRBV6-5
j_gene: TRBJ2-2
abundance: few
CDR3aa: CASSYGDRDTGELFF

v_gene: TRBV5-6
j_gene: TRBJ2-3
abundance: .
CDR3aa: CASSFGTDTQYF

v_gene: TRBV7-9
j_gene: TRBJ1-4
abundance: .
CDR3aa: CSSSSISGVRDEKLFF

v_gene: TRBV2
j_gene: TRBJ1-1
abundance: once
CDR3aa: CASSGTGFSTEAFF

v_gene: TRBV12-5
j_gene: TRBJ1-2
abundance: .
CDR3aa: CASGPPEEIYGYTF

v_gene: TRBV7-9
j_gene: TRBJ1-2
abundance: .
CDR3aa: CSSSLSLTREGYGYTF

v_gene: TRBV23-1
j_gene: TRBJ1-1
abundance: few
CDR3aa: CASRQDRNTEAFF

v_gene: TRBV5-4
j_gene: TRBJ2-2
abundance: .
CDR3aa: CASSPQRGTNTGELFF

v_gene: TRBV5-1
j_gene: TRBJ1-2
abundance: .
CDR3aa: CASSLALQGYGYTF

v_gene: TRBV30
j_gene: TRBJ1-1
abundance: .
CDR3aa: CAKQGQADDEAFF

v_gene: TRBV5-1
j_gene: TRBJ2-7
abundance: .
CDR3aa: CASSPEGQDSYEQYF

v_gene: TRBV4-1
j_gene: TRBJ2-2
abundance: .
CDR3aa: CASSQERQGLYGELFF

v_gene: TRBV6-6
j_gene: TRBJ1-2
abundance: once
CDR3aa: CASSQYDSYGYTF

v_gene: TRBV7-2
j_gene: TRBJ1-4
abundance: few
CDR3aa: CASSWRTGNEKLFF

v_gene: TRBV13
j_gene: TRBJ2-1
abundance: .
CDR3aa: CASSYPGTSGRNEQFF

v_gene: TRBV29-1
j_gene: TRBJ1-1
abundance: .
CDR3aa: CSALGGYTEAFF

v_gene: TRBV6-4
j_gene: TRBJ2-2
abundance: .
CDR3aa: CASSPSGETGELFF

v_gene: TRBV20-1
j_gene: TRBJ2-3
abundance: .
CDR3aa: CSAVATDTQYF

v_gene: TRBV7-9
j_gene: TRBJ1-4
abundance: .
CDR3aa: CASSLGQGLRTNEKLFF

v_gene: TRBV11-2
j_gene: TRBJ2-5
abundance: .
CDR3aa: CASSPGGGRVETQYF

v_gene: TRBV28
j_gene: TRBJ1-5
abundance: once
CDR3aa: CASIAPQGSNQPQHF

v_gene: TRBV11-2
j_gene: TRBJ1-1
abundance: once
CDR3aa: CASSLAFSGGTEAFF

v_gene: TRBV28
j_gene: TRBJ2-3
abundance: .
CDR3aa: CASRSRLFGTDTQYF

v_gene: TRBV7-2
j_gene: TRBJ1-5
abundance: .
CDR3aa: CASSLGGQGRNQPQHF

v_gene: TRBV6-1
j_gene: TRBJ2-1
abundance: .
CDR3aa: CASGPRQDYNEQFF

v_gene: TRBV15
j_gene: TRBJ1-2
abundance: .
CDR3aa: CATSRGDTAGYGYTF

v_gene: TRBV5-1
j_gene: TRBJ1-2
abundance: .
CDR3aa: CASSSTEAVGGYTF

v_gene: TRBV9
j_gene: TRBJ2-7
abundance: .
CDR3aa: CASSVGAGVSYEQYF

v_gene: TRBV10-3
j_gene: TRBJ1-2
abundance: .
CDR3aa: CAISAQGNPDGYTF

v_gene: TRBV9
j_gene: TRBJ2-2
abundance: .
CDR3aa: CASSVRQVNTGELFF

v_gene: TRBV4-1
j_gene: TRBJ2-4
abundance: .
CDR3aa: CASSLGTGIGKNIQYF

v_gene: TRBV7-3
j_gene: TRBJ1-2
abundance: few
CDR3aa: CASSPGTAYGYTF

v_gene: TRBV11-1
j_gene: TRBJ1-1
abundance: few
CDR3aa: CASSPNPRENTEAFF

v_gene: TRBV27
j_gene: TRBJ2-3
abundance: .
CDR3aa: CASRIRAPTDTQYF

v_gene: TRBV4-1
j_gene: TRBJ1-1
abundance: .
CDR3aa: CASSGPRTGGMNTEAFF

v_gene: TRBV14
j_gene: TRBJ2-7
abundance: .
CDR3aa: CASSQDIQTPSYEQYF

v_gene: TRBV18
j_gene: TRBJ1-6
abundance: .
CDR3aa: CASSPAQGRNSPLHF

v_gene: TRBV7-3
j_gene: TRBJ2-2
abundance: .
CDR3aa: CASSLLDRANTGELFF

v_gene: TRBV7-2
j_gene: .
abundance: .
CDR3aa: CASSPDLLSSYEQYF

v_gene: TRBV10-2
j_gene: TRBJ2-2
abundance: .
CDR3aa: CASRGLAGDFGELFF

v_gene: TRBV28
j_gene: TRBJ2-7
abundance: .
CDR3aa: CASRRTGDSYEQYF

v_gene: TRBV5-1
j_gene: TRBJ2-1
abundance: .
CDR3aa: CASSLVTSGKGGDEQFF

v_gene: TRBV6-6
j_gene: TRBJ1-5
abundance: once
CDR3aa: CASSYSSLGDQPQHF